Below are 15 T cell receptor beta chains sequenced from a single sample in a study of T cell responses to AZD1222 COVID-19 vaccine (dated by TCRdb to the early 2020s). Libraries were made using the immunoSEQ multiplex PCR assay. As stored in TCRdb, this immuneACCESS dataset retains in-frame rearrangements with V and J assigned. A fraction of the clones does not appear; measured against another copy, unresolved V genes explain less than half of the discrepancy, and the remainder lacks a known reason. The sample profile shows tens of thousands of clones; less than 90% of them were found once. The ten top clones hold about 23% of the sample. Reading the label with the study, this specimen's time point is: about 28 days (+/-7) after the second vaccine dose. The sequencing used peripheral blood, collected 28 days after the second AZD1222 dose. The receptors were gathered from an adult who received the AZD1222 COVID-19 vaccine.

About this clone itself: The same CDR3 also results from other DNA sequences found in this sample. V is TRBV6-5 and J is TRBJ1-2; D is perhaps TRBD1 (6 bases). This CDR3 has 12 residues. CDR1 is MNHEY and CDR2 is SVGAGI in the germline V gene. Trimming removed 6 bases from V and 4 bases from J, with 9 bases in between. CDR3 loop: CASSPDSYGYTF. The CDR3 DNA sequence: TGTGCCAGCAGCCCGGACAGCTATGGCTACACCTTC.

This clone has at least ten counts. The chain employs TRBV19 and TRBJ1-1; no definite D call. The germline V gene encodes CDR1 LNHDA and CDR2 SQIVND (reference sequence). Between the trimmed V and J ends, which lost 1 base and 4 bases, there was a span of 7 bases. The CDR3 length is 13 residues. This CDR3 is CASSIGQSTEAFF. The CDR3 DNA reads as TGTGCCAGTAGTATAGGTCAGTCCACTGAAGCTTTCTTT. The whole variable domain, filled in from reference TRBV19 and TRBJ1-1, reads DGGITQSPKYLFRKEGQNVTLSCEQNLNHDAMYWYRQDPGQGLRLIYYSQIVNDFQKGDIAEGYSVSREKKESFPLTVTSAQKNPTAFYLCASSIGQSTEAFFGQGTRLTVV.

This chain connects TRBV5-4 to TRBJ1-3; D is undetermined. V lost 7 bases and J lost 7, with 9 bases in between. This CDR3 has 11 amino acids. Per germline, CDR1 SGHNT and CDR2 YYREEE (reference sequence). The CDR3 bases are TGTGCCAGCGCGGGAATGAACACCATATATTTT. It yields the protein CASAGMNTIYF.

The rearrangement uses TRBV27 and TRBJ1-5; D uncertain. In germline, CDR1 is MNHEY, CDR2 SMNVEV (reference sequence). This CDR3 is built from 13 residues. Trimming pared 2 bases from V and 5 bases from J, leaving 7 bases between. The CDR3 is CASSLTFYQPQHF. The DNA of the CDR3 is TGTGCCAGCAGTTTAACTTTTTATCAGCCCCAGCATTTT.

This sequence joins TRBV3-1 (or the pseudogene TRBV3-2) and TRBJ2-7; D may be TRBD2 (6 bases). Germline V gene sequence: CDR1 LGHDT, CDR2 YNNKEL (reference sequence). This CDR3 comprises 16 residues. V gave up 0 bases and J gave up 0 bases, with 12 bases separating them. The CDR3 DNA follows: TGTGCCAGCAGCCAAGATCGGGGGTCGAGCTCCTACGAGCAGTACTTC. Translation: CASSQDRGSSSYEQYF.

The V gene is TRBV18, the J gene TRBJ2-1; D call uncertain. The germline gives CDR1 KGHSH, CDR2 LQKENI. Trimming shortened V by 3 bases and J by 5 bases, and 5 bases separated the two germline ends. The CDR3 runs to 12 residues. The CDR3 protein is CASSPSNNEQFF. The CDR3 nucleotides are TGTGCCAGCTCACCGAGTAACAATGAGCAGTTCTTC.

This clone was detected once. CDR3 nucleotide sequence: TGTGCCAGCAGCCAAGGAAGTCAGGGACAGCCCCAGCATTTT. Protein: CASSQGSQGQPQHF. V gene TRBV3-1 (or the pseudogene TRBV3-2) combines with J gene TRBJ1-5, with D perhaps TRBD1 (5 bases). Germline CDR1 and CDR2: LGHDT and YNNKEL (reference sequence). V lost 1 base, J lost 7 bases, and 11 bases lay in between. This CDR3 spans 14 amino acids.

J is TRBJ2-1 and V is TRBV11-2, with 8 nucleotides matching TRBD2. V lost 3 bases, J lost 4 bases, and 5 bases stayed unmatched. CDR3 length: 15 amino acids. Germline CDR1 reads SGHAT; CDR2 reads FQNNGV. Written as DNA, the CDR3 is TGTGCCAGCAGCTTGACGGGGGGGCCGTACAATGAGCAGTTCTTC. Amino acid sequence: CASSLTGGPYNEQFF.

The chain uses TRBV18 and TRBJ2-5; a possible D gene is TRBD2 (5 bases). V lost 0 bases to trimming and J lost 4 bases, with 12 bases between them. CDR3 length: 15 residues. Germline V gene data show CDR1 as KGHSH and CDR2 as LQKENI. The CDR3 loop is CASSPPSGWGETQYF. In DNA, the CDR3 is TGTGCCAGCTCACCACCCTCGGGGTGGGGAGAGACCCAGTACTTC.

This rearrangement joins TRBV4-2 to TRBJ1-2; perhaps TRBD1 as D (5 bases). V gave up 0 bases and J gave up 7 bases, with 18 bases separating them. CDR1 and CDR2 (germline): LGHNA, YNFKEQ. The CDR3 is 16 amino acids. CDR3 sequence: CASSQEIRALSGGYTF. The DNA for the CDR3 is TGTGCCAGCAGCCAAGAAATCAGGGCTCTTTCTGGTGGCTACACCTTC.

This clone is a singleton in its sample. CDR3 bases: TGTGCCAGCAGCGTAGAGGGGACTAACAAGCCTGTGCAGTATTTT. This translates into CASSVEGTNKPVQYF. V and J are TRBV9 and TRBJ2-3; 7 nucleotides line up with TRBD2. Trimming took 0 bases from V and 11 from J; bases not matched to a gene: 12. Germline V gives CDR1 SGDLS, CDR2 YYNGEE. This CDR3 has 15 amino acids.

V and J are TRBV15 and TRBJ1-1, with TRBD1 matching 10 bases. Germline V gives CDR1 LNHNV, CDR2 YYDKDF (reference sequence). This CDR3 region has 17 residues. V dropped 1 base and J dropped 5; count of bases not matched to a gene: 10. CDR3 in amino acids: CATSRGLRTGGRTEAFF. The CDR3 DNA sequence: TGTGCCACCAGCAGAGGGCTTAGGACAGGGGGAAGGACTGAAGCTTTCTTT.

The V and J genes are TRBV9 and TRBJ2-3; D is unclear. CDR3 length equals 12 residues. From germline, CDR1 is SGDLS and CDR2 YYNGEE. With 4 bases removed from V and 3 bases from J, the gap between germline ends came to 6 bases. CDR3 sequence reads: CASSLGTDTQYF. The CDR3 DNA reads TGTGCCAGCAGCCTTGGAACAGATACGCAGTATTTT.

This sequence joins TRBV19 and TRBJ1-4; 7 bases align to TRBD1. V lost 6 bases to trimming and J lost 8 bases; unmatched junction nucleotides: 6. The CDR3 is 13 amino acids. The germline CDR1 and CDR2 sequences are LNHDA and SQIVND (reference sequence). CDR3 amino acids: CASRGQSFEKLFF. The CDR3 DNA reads TGTGCCAGTAGGGGACAGTCTTTCGAAAAACTGTTTTTT.

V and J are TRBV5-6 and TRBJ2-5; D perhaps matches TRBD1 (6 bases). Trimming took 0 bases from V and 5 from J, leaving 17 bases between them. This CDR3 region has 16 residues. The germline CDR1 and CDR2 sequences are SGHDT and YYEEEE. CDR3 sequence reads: CASSLAGQGYIETQYF. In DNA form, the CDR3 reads TGTGCCAGCAGCTTGGCAGGGCAGGGGTATATTGAGACCCAGTACTTC.